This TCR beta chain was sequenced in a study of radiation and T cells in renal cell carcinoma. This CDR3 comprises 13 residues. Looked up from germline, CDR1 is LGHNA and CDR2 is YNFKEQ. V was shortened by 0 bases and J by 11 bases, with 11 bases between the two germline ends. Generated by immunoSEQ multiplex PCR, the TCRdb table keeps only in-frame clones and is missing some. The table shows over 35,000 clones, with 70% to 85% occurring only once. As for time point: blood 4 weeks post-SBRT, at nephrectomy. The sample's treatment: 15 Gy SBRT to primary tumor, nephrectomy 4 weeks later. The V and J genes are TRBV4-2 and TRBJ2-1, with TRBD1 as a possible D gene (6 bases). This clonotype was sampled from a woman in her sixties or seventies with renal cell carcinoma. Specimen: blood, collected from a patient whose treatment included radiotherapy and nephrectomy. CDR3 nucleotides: TGTGCCAGCAGCCAAGATAGGGGGAGAAAGCAGTTCTTC. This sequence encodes CASSQDRGRKQFF.